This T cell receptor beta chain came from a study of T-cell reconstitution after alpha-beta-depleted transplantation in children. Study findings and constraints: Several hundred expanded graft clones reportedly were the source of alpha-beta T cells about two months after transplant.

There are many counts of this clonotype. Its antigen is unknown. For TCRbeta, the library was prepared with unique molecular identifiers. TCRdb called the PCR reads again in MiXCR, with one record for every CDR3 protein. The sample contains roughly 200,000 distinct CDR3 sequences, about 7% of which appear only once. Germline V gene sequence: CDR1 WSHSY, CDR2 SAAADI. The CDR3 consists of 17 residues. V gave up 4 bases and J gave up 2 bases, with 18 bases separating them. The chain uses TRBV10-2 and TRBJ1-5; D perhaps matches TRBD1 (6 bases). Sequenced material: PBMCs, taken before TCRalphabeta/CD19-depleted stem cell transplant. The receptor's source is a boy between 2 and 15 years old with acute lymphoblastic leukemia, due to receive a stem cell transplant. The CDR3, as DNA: TGCGCCAGCAGTGCGCAGGGTGGACAGACGGGCAATCAGCCCCAGCATTTT. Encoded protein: CASSAQGGQTGNQPQHF.